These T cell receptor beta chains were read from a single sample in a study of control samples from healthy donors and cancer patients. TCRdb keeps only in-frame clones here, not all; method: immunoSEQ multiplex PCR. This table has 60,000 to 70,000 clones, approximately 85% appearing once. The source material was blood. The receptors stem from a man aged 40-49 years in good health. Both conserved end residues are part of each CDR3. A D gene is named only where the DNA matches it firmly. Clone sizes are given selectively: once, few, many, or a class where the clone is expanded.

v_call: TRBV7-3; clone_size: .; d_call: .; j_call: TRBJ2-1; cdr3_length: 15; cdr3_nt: TGTGCCAGCAGCGCTGGCCCGACAGGTCCCAATGAGCAGTTCTTC; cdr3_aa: CASSAGPTGPNEQFF
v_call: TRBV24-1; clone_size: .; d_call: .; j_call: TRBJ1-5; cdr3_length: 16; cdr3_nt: TGTGCCACCAGTATTGGGGGGGGCGGCAGCAATCAGCCCCAGCATTTT; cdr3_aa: CATSIGGGGSNQPQHF
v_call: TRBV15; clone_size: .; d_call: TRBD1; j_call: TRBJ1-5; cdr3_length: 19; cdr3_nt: TGTGCCACCAGTCCTTCGGGGACAGCCGAACTATATAGCAATCAGCCCCAGCATTTT; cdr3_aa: CATSPSGTAELYSNQPQHF
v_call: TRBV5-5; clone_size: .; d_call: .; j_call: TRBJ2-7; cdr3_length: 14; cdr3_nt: TGTGCCAGCAGCCTTCAGGTGGTCAGCTACGAGCAGTACTTC; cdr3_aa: CASSLQVVSYEQYF
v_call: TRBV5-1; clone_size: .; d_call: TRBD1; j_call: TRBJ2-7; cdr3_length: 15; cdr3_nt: TGCGCCAGCAGCTTCCGGGACAGGGGGCTCGACGAGCAGTACTTC; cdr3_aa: CASSFRDRGLDEQYF
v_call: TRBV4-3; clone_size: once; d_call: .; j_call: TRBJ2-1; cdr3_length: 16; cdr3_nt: TGCGCCAGCAGCCCCTCGACAGTTAGCTCCTACAATGAGCAGTTCTTC; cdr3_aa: CASSPSTVSSYNEQFF
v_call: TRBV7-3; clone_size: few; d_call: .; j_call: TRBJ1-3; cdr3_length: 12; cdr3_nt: TGTGCCAGCGGGGACTCTGGAAACACCATATATTTT; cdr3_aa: CASGDSGNTIYF
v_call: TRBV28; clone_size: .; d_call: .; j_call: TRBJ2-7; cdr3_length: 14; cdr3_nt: TGTGCCAGCAGTTTGCTAAGGGCGGGGTACGAGCAGTACTTC; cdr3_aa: CASSLLRAGYEQYF
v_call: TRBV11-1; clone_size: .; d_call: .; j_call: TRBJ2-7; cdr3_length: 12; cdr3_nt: TGTGCCAGCAAGACTGCGGGCGACGAGCAGTACTTC; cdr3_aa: CASKTAGDEQYF
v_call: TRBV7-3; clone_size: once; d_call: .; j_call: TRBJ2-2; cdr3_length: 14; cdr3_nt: TGTGCCAGCAGCCCTGGGGCAGGGCGATTGGAGCTGTTTTTT; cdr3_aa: CASSPGAGRLELFF
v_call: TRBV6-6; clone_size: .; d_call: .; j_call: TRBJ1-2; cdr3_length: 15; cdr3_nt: TGTGCCAGCCTTTCCGGGGGGCGAGTGTCCTATGGCTACACCTTC; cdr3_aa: CASLSGGRVSYGYTF
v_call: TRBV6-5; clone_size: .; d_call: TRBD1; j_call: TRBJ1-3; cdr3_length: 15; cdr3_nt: TGTGCCAGCAGTTACTCGTGGACAGGTGAAAACACCATATATTTT; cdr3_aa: CASSYSWTGENTIYF
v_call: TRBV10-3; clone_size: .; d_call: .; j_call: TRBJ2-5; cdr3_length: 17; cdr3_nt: TGTGCCATCAGTGAGTCAAAGGTAGCGGAAGACCAAGAGACCCAGTACTTC; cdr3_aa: CAISESKVAEDQETQYF
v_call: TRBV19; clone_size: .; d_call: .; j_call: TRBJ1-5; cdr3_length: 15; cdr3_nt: TGTGCCAGTAGTATCGGCAGGGCCCTTATTCAGCCCCAGCATTTT; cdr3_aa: CASSIGRALIQPQHF
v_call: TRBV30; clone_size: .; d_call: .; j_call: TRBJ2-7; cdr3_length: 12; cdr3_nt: TGTGCCTGGAACCGGGGGCTTTACGAGCAGTACTTC; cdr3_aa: CAWNRGLYEQYF
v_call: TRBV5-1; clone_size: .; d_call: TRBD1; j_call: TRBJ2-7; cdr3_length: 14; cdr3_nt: TGCGCCAGCAGCGACAGGGAGATGCCTTACGAGCAGTACTTC; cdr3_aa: CASSDREMPYEQYF
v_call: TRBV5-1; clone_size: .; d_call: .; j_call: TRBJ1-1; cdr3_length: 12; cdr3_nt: TGCGCCAGCAGCTTGAGGAACACTGAAGCTTTCTTT; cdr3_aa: CASSLRNTEAFF
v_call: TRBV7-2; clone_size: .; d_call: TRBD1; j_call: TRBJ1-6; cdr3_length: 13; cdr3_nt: TGTGCCATCAGACAGGGGGGAAATTCACCCCTCCACTTT; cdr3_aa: CAIRQGGNSPLHF
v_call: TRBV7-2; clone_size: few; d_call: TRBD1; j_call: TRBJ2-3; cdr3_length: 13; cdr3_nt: TGTGCCAGCAGGTCTGACAGGGGAGATACGCAGTATTTT; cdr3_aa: CASRSDRGDTQYF
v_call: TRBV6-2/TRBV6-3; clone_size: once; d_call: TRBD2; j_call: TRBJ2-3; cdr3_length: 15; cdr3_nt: TGTGCCAGCAGCTGGACCGGGACTAGTATGGATACGCAGTATTTT; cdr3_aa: CASSWTGTSMDTQYF
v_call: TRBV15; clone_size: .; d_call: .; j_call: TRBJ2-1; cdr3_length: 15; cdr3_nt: TGTGCCACCAGCAGAGGGGGCGGCCAAGGGAATGAGCAGTTCTTC; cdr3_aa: CATSRGGGQGNEQFF
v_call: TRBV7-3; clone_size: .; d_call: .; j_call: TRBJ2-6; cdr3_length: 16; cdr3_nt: TGTGCCAGCAGCTTAAGAGGTTTCGGAGGCACCAACGTCCTGACTTTC; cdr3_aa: CASSLRGFGGTNVLTF
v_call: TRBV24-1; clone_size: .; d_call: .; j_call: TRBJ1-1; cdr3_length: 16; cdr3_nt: TGTGCCACCAGTGATTTGCTCACGCACCCGAACACTGAAGCTTTCTTT; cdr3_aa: CATSDLLTHPNTEAFF
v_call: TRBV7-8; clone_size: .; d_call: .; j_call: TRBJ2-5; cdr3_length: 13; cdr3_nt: TGTGCCAGCAGCCTCCGCTCGGGAGAGACCCAGTACTTC; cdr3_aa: CASSLRSGETQYF
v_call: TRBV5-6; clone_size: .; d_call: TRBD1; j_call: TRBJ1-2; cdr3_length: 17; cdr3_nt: TGTGCCAGCAGCTTATTGACGGGGACAGGGCCTAACTATGGCTACACCTTC; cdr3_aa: CASSLLTGTGPNYGYTF
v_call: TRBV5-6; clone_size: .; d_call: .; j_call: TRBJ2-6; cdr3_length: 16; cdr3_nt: TGTGCCAGCAGCGCTCCAGGGTTCTCTGGGGCCAACGTCCTGACTTTC; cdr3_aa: CASSAPGFSGANVLTF
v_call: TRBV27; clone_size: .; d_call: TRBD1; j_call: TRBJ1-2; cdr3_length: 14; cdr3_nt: TGTGCCAGCAGGGGTACGGGAGGGGGCAGGGGCTACACCTTC; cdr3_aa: CASRGTGGGRGYTF
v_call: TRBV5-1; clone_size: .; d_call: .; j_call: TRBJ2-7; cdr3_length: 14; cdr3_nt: TGCGCCAGCAGCTTGGCCCAGGGGGGCTACGAGCAGTACTTC; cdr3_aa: CASSLAQGGYEQYF
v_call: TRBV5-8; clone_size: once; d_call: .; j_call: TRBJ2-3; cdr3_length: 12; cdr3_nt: TGTGCCAGCAGCCTACAGGAAGATACGCAGTATTTT; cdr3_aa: CASSLQEDTQYF
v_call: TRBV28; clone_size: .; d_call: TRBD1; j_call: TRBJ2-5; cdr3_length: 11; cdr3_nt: TGTGCCATCACAGGGGGAGAGACCCAGTACTTC; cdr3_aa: CAITGGETQYF
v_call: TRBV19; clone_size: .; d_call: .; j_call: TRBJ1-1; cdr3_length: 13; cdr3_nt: TGTGCCAGTAGCCCCTGGGTACAGGGTTGGGCTTTCTTT; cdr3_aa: CASSPWVQGWAFF
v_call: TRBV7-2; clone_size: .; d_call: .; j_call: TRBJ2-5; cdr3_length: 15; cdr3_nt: TGTGCCAGCAACCCCGGTGCCGCTCAGCGGGAGACCCAGTACTTC; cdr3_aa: CASNPGAAQRETQYF
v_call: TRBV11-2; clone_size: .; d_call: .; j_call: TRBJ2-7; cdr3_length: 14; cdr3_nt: TGTGCCAGCAGCCCCCTGACAGGAAACTACGAGCAGTACTTC; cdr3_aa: CASSPLTGNYEQYF
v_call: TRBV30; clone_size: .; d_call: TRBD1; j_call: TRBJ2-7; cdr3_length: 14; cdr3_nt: TGTGCCTGGAGTACTGGGACAGGGCACTACGAGCAGTACTTC; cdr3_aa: CAWSTGTGHYEQYF
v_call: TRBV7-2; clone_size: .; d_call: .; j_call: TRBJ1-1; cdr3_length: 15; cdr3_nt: TGTGCCAGCAGCGAAGGGGGGCGGAGGAACACTGAAGCTTTCTTT; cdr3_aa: CASSEGGRRNTEAFF
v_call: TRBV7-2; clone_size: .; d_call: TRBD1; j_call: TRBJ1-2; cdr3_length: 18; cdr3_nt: TGTGCCAGCAGCTCTATCTTATGGACAGGGGACCTTGGCTATGGCTACACCTTC; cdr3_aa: CASSSILWTGDLGYGYTF
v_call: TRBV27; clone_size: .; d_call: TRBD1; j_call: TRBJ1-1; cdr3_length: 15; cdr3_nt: TGTGCCAGCAGTCTAACAGGGGCACTGAACACTGAAGCTTTCTTT; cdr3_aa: CASSLTGALNTEAFF